This TCR beta chain was sequenced in a study of T cells after yellow fever vaccination. About the research overall: For low cell numbers, libraries were made with SMART-Seq v4 Ultra Low Input. Study-wide results and caveats: Most primary-vaccination clones reappeared after the booster (about 95% CD4, about 88% CD8).

TCRdb called the 5' RACE reads again in MiXCR, with one record for every CDR3 protein. The repertoire holds 250,000 to 400,000 distinct CDR3 sequences, with 4.1% as singletons. The sample holds a few counts of this clonotype. Its specificity is not known. The germline CDR1 and CDR2 sequences are MGHRA and YSYEKL. This CDR3 comprises 16 residues. Trimming took off 1 base at V and 4 bases at J, with 16 bases between the two ends. The chain links TRBV4-1 to TRBJ1-1, with D perhaps matching TRBD1 (5 bases). Sequences were derived from PBMCs, sampled 5 days after the yellow fever booster vaccination. This clonotype was sampled from a man younger than 35 who received the YFV17D yellow fever vaccine. The CDR3 DNA follows: TGCGCCAGCAGCCAAGTTCCCCTGGGGGTGACCACTGAAGCTTTCTTT. Translation gives CASSQVPLGVTTEAFF.